This is a list of T cell receptor beta chains from one sample in a study of blood T cell repertoires in COVID-19. Measured with immunoSEQ multiplex PCR; TCRdb has only the in-frame clones, and not every one. The table shows over 150,000 clones, with roughly four fifths occurring only once. The source material was peripheral blood. The receptor set was obtained from a human donor with acute or convalescent COVID-19. The donor label of this sample is uncertain. The CDR3 runs from the conserved cysteine through the conserved F or W. The D gene is left open where the match is weak. Only some rows state a clone size, as once, few, many or a class for expanded clones.

TRBV6-5,-,many,TRBJ1-2,TGTGCCAGCAGTTCAGGAACCCGACCCTACACCTTC,CASSSGTRPYTF
TRBV24-1,TRBD1,-,TRBJ2-7,TGTGCCACCAGTGACTCAGGGGGCAGATCGGACGAGCAGTACTTC,CATSDSGGRSDEQYF
TRBV3-1/TRBV3-2,TRBD1,-,TRBJ2-5,TGTGCCAGCAGCCACGGGACAGGGGGCGTCCAGACCCAGTACTTC,CASSHGTGGVQTQYF
TRBV19,TRBD1,-,TRBJ1-1,TGTGCCAGCCAAGGACAGGGAGGCACTGAAGCTTTCTTT,CASQGQGGTEAFF
TRBV12-3/TRBV12-4,-,-,TRBJ2-7,TGTGCCAGCAGTCTAAACAGAGCCTACGAGCAGTACTTC,CASSLNRAYEQYF
TRBV5-1,TRBD1,-,TRBJ2-7,TGCGCCAGCAGCCCCGCCGGGACAGGGAGATACGAGCAGTACTTC,CASSPAGTGRYEQYF
TRBV6-5,TRBD1,-,TRBJ2-7,TGTGCCAGCAGTTACTCAGGGGGCTTGTACTTC,CASSYSGGLYF
TRBV19,-,-,TRBJ2-7,TGTGCCATTTCGGCGCCGCGGGGCTCCTACGAGCAGTACTTC,CAISAPRGSYEQYF
TRBV3-1/TRBV3-2,TRBD2,-,TRBJ2-7,TGTGCCAGCAGCCAAGGACTAGCGGGCTCCTACGAGCAGTACTTC,CASSQGLAGSYEQYF
TRBV4-3,-,-,TRBJ1-2,TGCGCCAGCAGCCAAGAAGTGCGGCGGACTGCGGATGGCTACACCTTC,CASSQEVRRTADGYTF
TRBV19,-,-,TRBJ2-5,TGTGCCAGTAGTATTATGTACAGCCCGCAAGAGACCCAGTACTTC,CASSIMYSPQETQYF
TRBV2,-,-,TRBJ1-5,TGTGCCAGCAGTAAGTTGAGAAATCAGCCCCAGCATTTT,CASSKLRNQPQHF
TRBV24-1,TRBD2,-,TRBJ2-5,TGTGCCACCAGTGACCCCGGGACTAACCAAGAGACCCAGTACTTC,CATSDPGTNQETQYF
TRBV3-1/TRBV3-2,-,-,TRBJ2-5,TGTGCCAGCAGCCCGACAGCGACACAAGAGACCCAGTACTTC,CASSPTATQETQYF
TRBV2,TRBD1,-,TRBJ2-1,TGTGCCAGCAGTAAACTTGGACAGGGGTACAATGAGCAGTTCTTC,CASSKLGQGYNEQFF
TRBV3-1/TRBV3-2,-,-,TRBJ2-1,TGTGCCAGCAGCCCTTTGTGGAGGACTACCTCCAATGAGCAGTTCTTC,CASSPLWRTTSNEQFF